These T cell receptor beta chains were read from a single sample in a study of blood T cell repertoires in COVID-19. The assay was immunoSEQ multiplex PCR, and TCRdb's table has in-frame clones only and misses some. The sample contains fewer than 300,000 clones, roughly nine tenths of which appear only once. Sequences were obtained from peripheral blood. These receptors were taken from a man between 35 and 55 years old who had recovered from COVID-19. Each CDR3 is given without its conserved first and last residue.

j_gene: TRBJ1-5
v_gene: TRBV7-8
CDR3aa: ASSLDRGGVSNQPQH

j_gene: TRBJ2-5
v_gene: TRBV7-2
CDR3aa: ASSWREAETQY

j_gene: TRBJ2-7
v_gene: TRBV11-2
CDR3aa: ASSVGLPYEQY

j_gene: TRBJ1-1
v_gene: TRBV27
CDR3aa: ASSFRLLTEAF

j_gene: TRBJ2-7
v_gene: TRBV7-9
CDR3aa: ASSLSGRAGEQY

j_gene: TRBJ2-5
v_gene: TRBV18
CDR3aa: ASSPLDRGRWETQY

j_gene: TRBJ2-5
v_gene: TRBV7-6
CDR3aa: ASSLVRTVQETQY

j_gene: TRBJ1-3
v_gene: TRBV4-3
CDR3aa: ASSQAPGQGAPGGIY

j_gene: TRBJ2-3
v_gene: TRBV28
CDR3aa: ASSVPGVDTQY

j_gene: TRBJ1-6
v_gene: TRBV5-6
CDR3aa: ASSGRDSPLH

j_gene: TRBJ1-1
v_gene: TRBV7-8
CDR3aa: ASSLGGQGVRDTEAF

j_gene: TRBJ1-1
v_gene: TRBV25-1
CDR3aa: ASSEYGGGNTEAF

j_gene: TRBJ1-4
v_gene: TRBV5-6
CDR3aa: ASSIPGTTNEKLF